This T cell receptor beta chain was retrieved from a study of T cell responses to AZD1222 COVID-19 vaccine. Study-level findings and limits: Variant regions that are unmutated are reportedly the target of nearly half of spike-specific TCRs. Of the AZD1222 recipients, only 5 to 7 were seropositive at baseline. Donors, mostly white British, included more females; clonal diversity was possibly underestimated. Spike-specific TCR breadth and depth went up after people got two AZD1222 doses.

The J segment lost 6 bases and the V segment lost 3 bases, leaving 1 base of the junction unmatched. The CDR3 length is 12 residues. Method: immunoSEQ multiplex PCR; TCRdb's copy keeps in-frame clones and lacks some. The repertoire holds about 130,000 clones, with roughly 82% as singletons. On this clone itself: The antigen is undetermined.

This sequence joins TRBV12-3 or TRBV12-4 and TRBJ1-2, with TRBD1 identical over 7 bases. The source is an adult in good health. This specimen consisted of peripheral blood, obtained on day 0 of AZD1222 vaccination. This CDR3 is CASSFTGDGYTF. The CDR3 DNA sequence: TGTGCCAGCAGTTTCACAGGGGATGGCTACACCTTC.